This entry describes one T cell receptor beta chain. Its antigen remains unknown. PCR involved 60 Vbeta and 13 Jbeta primers. Assay: immunoSEQ multiplex PCR; the TCRdb copy retains only in-frame clones and omits some. The table records fewer than 250,000 clones, approximately 80% of them present only once. The record originates from a study of cytomegalovirus exposure and HLA in healthy donors. Notes on the study in general: The study designated over 150 TCR beta chains cytomegalovirus-associated. With further analysis later on, most CMV-associated TCR beta chains appeared HLA-restricted. A prior analysis recorded that most TCR beta V segments were productive about 90% or about 30% of the time.

Germline values: CDR1 SEHNR, CDR2 FQNEAQ (reference sequence). Trimming removed 1 base from V and 4 bases from J, with 7 bases in between. This CDR3 is built from 14 residues. This sequence was found in a girl aged 2 to 9 in good health and CMV-seronegative. The rearrangement uses TRBV7-9 and TRBJ1-4; D ambiguous. Sample: PBMCs. The CDR3 is CASSLDSINEKLFF. The DNA of the CDR3 is TGTGCCAGCAGCTTAGACAGCATTAATGAAAAACTGTTTTTT.